The present TCR beta chain was sequenced within a study of shared clonotypes between healthy human individuals. As regards this clone: Its target is unknown.

Germline values: CDR1 SEHNR, CDR2 FQNEAQ (reference sequence). Trimming removed 5 bases at V and 0 bases at J, with 14 bases between. The CDR3 consists of 15 residues. Clones were read by immunoSEQ multiplex PCR, and TCRdb kept only the in-frame ones, dropping some. The sample has about 580,000 clones, roughly 98% seen once. General study findings and limits: The authors expected sequencing depth to affect clonotype sharing among donors. Researchers found naive subsets generally carried larger estimated richness than memory subsets. Shared clonotypes across all four donors exceeded non-shared ones in generation probability.

Only CD45RO-negative cells positively selected for CCR7 counted as naive CD8 cells, so terminally differentiated effector memory CD45RA+ cells were excluded. Sequencing was carried out using naive CD8+ T cells sorted from blood. The TCR was taken from a man younger than 40 in good health. This chain uses TRBV7-9 with TRBJ2-7; the D gene is possibly TRBD1 (5 bases). The CDR3, as DNA: TGTGCCAGCAGCCCCCGAGACAGATACTCCTACGAGCAGTACTTC. Amino acid sequence: CASSPRDRYSYEQYF.